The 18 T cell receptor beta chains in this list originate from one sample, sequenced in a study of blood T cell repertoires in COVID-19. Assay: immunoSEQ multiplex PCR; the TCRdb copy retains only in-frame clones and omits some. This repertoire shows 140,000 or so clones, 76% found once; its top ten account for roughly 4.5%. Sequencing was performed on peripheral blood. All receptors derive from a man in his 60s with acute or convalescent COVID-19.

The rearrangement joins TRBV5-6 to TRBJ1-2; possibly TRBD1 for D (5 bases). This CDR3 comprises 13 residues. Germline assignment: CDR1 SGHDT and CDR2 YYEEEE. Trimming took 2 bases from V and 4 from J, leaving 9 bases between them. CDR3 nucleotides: TGTGCCAGCAGCTTCGGAGACAGCTATGGCTACACCTTC. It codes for CASSFGDSYGYTF.

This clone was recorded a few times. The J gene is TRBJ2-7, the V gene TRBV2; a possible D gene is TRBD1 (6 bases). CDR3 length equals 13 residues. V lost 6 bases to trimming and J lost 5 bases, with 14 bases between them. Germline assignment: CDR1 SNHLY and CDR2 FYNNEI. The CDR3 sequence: CASSYRVLNEQYF. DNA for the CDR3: TGTGCCAGCAGCTACAGGGTTCTCAACGAGCAGTACTTC. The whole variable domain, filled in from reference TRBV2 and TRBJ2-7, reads EPEVTQTPSHQVTQMGQEVILRCVPISNHLYFYWYRQILGQKVEFLVSFYNNEISEKSEIFDDQFSVERPDGSNFTLKIRSTKLEDSAMYFCASSYRVLNEQYFGPGTRLTVT.

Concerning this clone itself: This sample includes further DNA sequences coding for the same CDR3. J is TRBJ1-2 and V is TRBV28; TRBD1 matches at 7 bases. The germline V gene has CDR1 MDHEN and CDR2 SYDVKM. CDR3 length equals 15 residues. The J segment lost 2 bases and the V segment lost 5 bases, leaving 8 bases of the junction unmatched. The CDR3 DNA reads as TGTGCCAGCAGTACCTGGACAGGCGGCAACTATGGCTACACCTTC. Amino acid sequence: CASSTWTGGNYGYTF.

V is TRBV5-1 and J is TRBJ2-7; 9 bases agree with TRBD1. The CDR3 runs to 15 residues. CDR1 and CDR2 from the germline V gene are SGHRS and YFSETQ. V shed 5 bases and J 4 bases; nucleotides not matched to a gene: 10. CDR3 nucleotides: TGCGCCAGCAGTTCCGGGACAGGGTCTCGTTACGAGCAGTACTTC. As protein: CASSSGTGSRYEQYF. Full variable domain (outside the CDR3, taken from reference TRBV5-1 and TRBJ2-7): KAGVTQTPRYLIKTRGQQVTLSCSPISGHRSVSWYQQTPGQGLQFLFEYFSETQRNKGNFPGRFSGRQFSNSRSEMNVSTLELGDSALYLCASSSGTGSRYEQYFGPGTRLTVT.

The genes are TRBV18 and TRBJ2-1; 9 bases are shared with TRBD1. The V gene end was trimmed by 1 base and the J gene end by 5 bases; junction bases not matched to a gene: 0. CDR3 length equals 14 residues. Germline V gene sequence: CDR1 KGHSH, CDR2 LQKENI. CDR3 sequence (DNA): TGTGCCAGCTCACCACGGACAGGGGACAATGAGCAGTTCTTC. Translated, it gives CASSPRTGDNEQFF.

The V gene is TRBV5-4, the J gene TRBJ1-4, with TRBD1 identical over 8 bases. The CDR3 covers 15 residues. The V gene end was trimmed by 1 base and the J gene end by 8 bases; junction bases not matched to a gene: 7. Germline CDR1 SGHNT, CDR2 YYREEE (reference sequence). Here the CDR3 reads CASSLRTGRGEKLFF. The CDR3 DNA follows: TGTGCCAGCAGCTTGCGGACAGGGAGGGGGGAAAAACTGTTTTTT. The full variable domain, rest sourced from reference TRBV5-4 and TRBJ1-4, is ETGVTQSPTHLIKTRGQQVTLRCSSQSGHNTVSWYQQALGQGPQFIFQYYREEENGRGNFPPRFSGLQFPNYSSELNVNALELDDSALYLCASSLRTGRGEKLFFGSGTQLSVL.

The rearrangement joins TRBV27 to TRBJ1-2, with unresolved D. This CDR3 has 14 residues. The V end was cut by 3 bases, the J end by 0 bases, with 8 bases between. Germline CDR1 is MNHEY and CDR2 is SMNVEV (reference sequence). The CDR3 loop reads CASSLGSPNYGYTF. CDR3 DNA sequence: TGTGCCAGCAGTTTGGGCAGCCCTAACTATGGCTACACCTTC.

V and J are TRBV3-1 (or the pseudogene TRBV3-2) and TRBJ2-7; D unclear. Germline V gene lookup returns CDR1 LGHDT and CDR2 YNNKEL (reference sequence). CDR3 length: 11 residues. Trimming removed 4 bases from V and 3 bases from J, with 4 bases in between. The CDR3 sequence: CASSLSYEQYF. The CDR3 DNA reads TGTGCCAGCAGCCTGAGCTACGAGCAGTACTTC.

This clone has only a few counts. The CDR3 loop is CASSFWDTSSPLHF. The DNA of the CDR3 is TGCGCCAGCAGCTTTTGGGACACGAGTTCACCCCTCCACTTT. V and J are TRBV5-1 and TRBJ1-6, with D possibly matching TRBD1 (6 bases). This CDR3 is 14 amino acids long. Trimming cost V 2 bases and J 9 bases, with 12 bases left between them. Germline CDR1 is SGHRS and CDR2 is YFSETQ.

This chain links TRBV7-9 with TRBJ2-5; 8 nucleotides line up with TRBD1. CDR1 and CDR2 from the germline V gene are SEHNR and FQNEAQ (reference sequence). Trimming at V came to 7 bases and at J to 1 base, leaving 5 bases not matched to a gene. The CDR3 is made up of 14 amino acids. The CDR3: CASNGQGGQETQYF. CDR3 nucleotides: TGTGCCAGCAATGGACAGGGAGGCCAAGAGACCCAGTACTTC.

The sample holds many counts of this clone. CDR3 in DNA: TGTGCCAGCAGCTTAGACCAGCGGGGTTACGAGCAGTACTTC. Translation: CASSLDQRGYEQYF. The chain recombines TRBV7-6 with TRBJ2-7; TRBD2 matches at 7 bases. Germline CDR1 is SGHVS and CDR2 is FNYEAQ. With 1 base clipped from V and 4 bases from J, the junction kept 4 bases outside the gene matches. The CDR3 is made up of 14 amino acids.

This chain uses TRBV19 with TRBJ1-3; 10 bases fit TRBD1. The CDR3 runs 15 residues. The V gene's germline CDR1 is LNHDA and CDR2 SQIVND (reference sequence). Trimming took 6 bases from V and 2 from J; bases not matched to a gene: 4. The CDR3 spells CASSLGQGTGNTIYF. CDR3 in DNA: TGTGCCAGTAGCCTGGGACAGGGGACTGGAAACACCATATATTTT.

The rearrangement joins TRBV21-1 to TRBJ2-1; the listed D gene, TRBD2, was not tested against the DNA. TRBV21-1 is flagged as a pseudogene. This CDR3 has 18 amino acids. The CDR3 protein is CASSKDVLFFLAGIEQFF. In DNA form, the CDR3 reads TGTGCCAGCAGCAAAGACGTCCTTTTTTTCCTAGCGGGAATCGAGCAGTTCTTC.

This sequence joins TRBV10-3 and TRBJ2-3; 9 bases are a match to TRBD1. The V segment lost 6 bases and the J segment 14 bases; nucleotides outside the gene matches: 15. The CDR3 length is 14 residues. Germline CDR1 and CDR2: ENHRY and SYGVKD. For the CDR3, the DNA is TGTGCCATCAGGCCGGGACAGGGTTTCCCTTACGCGTATTTT. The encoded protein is CAIRPGQGFPYAYF.

The CDR3 sequence is CAISSLAPQETQYF. The CDR3 nucleotides are TGTGCCATCAGCTCACTAGCGCCCCAAGAGACCCAGTACTTC. The J gene is TRBJ2-5, the V gene TRBV10-3, with TRBD2 identical over 7 bases. Germline values: CDR1 ENHRY, CDR2 SYGVKD. V lost 6 bases to trimming and J lost 1 base; unmatched junction nucleotides: 5. This CDR3 has 14 amino acids.

CDR3 sequence reads: CASTGAAKTEAFF. The CDR3 nucleotides read TGTGCCAGTACTGGGGCAGCCAAGACTGAAGCTTTCTTT. This sequence joins TRBV19 and TRBJ1-1; D is perhaps TRBD1 (5 bases). Trimming left V 7 bases short and J 5 bases short, with 14 bases between. The CDR3 is made up of 13 amino acids. Per the germline V gene, CDR1 is LNHDA and CDR2 is SQIVND (reference sequence).

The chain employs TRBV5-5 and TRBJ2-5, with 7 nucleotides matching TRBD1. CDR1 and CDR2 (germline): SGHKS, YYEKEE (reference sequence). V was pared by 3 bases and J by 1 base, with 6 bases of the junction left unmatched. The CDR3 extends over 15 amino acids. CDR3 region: CASSSTGFPQETQYF. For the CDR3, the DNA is TGTGCCAGCAGCTCGACAGGGTTCCCCCAAGAGACCCAGTACTTC.

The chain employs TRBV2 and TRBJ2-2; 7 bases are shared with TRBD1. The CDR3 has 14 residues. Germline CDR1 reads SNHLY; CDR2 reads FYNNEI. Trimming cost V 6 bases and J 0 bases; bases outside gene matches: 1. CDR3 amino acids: CASRGTANTGELFF. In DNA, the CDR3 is TGTGCCAGCAGAGGGACAGCGAACACCGGGGAGCTGTTTTTT.